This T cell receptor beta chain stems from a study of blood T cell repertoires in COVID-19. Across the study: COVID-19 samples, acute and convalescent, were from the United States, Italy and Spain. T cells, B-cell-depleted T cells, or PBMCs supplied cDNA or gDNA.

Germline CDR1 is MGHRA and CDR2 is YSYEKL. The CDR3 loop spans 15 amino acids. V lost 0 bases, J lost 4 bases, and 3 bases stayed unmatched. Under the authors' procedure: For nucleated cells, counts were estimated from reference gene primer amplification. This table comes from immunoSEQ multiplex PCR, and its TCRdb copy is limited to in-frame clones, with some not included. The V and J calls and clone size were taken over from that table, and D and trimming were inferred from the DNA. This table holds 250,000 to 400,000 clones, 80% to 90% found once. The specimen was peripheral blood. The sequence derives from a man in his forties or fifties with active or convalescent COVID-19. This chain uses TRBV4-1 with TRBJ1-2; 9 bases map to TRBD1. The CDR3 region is CASSQEQGAAYGYTF. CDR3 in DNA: TGCGCCAGCAGCCAAGAACAGGGGGCGGCCTATGGCTACACCTTC.